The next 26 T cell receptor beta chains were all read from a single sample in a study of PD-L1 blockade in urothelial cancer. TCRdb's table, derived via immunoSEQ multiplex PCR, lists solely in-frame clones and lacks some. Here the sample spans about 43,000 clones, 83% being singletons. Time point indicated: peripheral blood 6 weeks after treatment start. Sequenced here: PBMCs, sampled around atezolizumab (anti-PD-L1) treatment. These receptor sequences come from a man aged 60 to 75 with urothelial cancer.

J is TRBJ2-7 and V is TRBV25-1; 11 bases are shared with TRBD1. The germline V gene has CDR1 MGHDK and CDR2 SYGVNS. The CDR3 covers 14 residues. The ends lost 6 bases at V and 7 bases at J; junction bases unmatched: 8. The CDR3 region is CASSAGQGAKEQYF. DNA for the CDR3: TGTGCCAGCAGCGCAGGACAGGGGGCGAAGGAGCAGTACTTC.

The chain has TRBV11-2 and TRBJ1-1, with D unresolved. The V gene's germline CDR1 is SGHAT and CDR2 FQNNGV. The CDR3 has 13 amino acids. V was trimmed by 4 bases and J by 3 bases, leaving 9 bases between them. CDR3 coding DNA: TGTGCCAGCAGCTCGGGTGTGGACACTGAAGCTTTCTTT. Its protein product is CASSSGVDTEAFF.

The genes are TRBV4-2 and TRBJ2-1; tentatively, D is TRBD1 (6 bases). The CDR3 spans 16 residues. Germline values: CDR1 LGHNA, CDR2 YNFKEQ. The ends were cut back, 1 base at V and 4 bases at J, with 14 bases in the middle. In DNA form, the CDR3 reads TGTGCCAGCAGCCAAGCATCAGGGGCCCCTTACAATGAGCAGTTCTTC. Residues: CASSQASGAPYNEQFF.

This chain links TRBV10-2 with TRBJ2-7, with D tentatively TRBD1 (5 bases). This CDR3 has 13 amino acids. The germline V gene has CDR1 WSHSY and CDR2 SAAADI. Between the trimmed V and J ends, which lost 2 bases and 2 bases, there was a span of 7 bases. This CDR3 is CASSETGPYEQYF. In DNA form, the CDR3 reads TGCGCCAGCAGTGAGACAGGTCCCTACGAGCAGTACTTC.

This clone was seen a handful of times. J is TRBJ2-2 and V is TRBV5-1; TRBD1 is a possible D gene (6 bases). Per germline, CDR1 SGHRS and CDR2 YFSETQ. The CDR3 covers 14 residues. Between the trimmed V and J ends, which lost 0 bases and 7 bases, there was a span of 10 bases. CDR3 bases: TGCGCCAGCAGCTTGGCAGGGGTTAGCGGGGAGCTGTTTTTT. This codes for CASSLAGVSGELFF.

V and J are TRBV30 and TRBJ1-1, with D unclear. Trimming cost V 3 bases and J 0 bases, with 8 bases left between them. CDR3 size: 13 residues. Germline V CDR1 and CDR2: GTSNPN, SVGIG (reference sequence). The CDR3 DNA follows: TGTGCCTGGAGCGTACTTCTGAACACTGAAGCTTTCTTT. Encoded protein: CAWSVLLNTEAFF.

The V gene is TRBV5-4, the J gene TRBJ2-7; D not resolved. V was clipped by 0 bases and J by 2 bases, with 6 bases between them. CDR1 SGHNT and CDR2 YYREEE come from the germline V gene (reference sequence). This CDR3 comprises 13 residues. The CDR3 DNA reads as TGTGCCAGCAGCTTGGGGTCAGCCTACGAGCAGTACTTC. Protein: CASSLGSAYEQYF.

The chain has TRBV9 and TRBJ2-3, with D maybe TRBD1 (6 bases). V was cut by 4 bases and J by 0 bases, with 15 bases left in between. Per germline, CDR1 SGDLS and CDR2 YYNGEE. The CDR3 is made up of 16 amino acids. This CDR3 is CASSQHGGGSTDTQYF. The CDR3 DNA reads TGTGCCAGCAGCCAGCATGGGGGCGGGAGCACAGATACGCAGTATTTT.

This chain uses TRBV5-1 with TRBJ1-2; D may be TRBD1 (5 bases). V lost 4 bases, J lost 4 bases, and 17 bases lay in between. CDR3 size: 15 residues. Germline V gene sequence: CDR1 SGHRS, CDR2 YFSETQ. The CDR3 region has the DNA TGCGCCAGCAGCAGGTGGGGCGTGTCCGGCTATGGCTACACCTTC. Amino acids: CASSRWGVSGYGYTF. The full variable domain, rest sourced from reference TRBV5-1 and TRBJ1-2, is KAGVTQTPRYLIKTRGQQVTLSCSPISGHRSVSWYQQTPGQGLQFLFEYFSETQRNKGNFPGRFSGRQFSNSRSEMNVSTLELGDSALYLCASSRWGVSGYGYTFGSGTRLTVV.

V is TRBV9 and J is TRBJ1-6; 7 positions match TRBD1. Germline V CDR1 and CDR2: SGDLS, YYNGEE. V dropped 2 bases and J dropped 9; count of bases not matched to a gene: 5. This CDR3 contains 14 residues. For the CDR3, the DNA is TGTGCCAGCAGCGTGAGACAGGGAGGTTCACCCCTCCACTTT. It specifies CASSVRQGGSPLHF.

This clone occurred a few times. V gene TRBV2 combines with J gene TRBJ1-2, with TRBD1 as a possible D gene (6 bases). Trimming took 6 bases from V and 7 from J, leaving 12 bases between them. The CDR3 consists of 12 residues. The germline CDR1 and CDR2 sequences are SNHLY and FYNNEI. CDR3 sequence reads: CASSTGLVGYTF. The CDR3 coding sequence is TGTGCCAGCAGCACAGGGCTTGTTGGCTACACCTTC.

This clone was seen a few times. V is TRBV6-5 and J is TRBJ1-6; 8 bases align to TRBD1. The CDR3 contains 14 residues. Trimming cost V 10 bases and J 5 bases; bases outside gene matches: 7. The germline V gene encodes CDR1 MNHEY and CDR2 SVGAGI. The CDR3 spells CATRTGRDNSPLHF. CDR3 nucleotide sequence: TGTGCCACACGGACAGGGAGAGATAATTCACCCCTCCACTTT.

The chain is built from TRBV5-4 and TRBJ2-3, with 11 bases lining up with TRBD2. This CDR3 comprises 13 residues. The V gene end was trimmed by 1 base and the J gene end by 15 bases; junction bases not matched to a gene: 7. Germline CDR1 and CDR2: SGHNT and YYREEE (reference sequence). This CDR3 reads CASSLSSGGLDYF. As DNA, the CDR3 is TGTGCCAGCAGCTTGTCTAGCGGGGGGCTGGACTATTTT.

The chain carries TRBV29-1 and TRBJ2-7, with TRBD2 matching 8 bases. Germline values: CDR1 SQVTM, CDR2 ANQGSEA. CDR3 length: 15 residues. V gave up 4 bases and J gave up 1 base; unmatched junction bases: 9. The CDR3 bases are TGCAGCGTTGTGGGCGGGACGGGGGGGTCCTACGAGCAGTACTTC. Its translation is CSVVGGTGGSYEQYF.

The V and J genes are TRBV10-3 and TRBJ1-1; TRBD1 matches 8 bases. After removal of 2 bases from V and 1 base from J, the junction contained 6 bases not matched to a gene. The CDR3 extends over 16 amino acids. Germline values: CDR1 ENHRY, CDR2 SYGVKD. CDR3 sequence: CAISEGDRISNTEAFF. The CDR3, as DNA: TGTGCCATCAGTGAGGGGGACAGGATCTCGAACACTGAAGCTTTCTTT.

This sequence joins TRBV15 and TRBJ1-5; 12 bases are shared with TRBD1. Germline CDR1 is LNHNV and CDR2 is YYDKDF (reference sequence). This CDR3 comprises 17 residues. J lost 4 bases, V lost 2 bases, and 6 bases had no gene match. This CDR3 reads CATSRPGQGAWNQPQHF. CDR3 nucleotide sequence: TGTGCCACCAGCAGACCGGGACAGGGGGCTTGGAATCAGCCCCAGCATTTT.

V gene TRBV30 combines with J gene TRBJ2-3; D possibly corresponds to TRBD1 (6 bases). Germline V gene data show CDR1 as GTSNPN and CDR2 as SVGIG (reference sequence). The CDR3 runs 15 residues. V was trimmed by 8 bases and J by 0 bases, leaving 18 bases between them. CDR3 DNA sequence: TGTGCCCGCACCGGGACACCGCCTAGCACAGATACGCAGTATTTT. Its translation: CARTGTPPSTDTQYF.

The CDR3 nucleotides read TGTGCCAGCAGTTTATGGGCGGGGGGGACCTACAATGAGCAGTTCTTC. Encoded protein: CASSLWAGGTYNEQFF. This sequence joins TRBV28 and TRBJ2-1, with TRBD2 matching 9 bases. Germline V gives CDR1 MDHEN, CDR2 SYDVKM. V lost 0 bases and J lost 2; bases outside the gene matches: 2. CDR3 length: 16 amino acids.

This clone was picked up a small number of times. CDR3 nucleotides: TGTGCCAGCAGGGGCTTGGTAGAGACCCAGTACTTC. Translating it yields CASRGLVETQYF. The rearrangement links TRBV2 to TRBJ2-5; D is ambiguous. The CDR3 is 12 residues long. V was shortened by 6 bases and J by 4 bases, with 9 bases between the two germline ends. Per germline, CDR1 SNHLY and CDR2 FYNNEI.

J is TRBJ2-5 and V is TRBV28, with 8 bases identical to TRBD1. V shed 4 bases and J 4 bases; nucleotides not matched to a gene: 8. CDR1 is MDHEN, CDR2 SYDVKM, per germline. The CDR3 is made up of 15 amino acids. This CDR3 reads CASSSEDRGGETQYF. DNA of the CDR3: TGTGCCAGCAGTTCCGAAGACAGGGGCGGAGAGACCCAGTACTTC.

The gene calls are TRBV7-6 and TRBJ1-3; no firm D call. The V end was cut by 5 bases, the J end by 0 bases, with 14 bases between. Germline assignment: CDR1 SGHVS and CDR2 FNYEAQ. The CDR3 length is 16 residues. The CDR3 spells CASSPRGPSSGNTIYF. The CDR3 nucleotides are TGTGCCAGCAGCCCCCGAGGGCCCTCCTCTGGAAACACCATATATTTT.

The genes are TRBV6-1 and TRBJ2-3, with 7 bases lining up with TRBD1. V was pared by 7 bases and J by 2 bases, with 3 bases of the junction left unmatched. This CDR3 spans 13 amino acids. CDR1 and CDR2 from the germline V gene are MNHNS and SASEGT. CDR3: CASNDRATDTQYF. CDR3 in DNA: TGTGCCAGCAACGACAGGGCCACAGATACGCAGTATTTT.

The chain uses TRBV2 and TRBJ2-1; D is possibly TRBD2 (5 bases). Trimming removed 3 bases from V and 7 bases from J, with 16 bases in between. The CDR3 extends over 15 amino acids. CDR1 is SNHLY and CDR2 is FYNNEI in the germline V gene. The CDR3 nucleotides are TGTGCCAGCAGTGAGGCAAGCGGACCAAGTAATGAGCAGTTCTTC. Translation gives CASSEASGPSNEQFF.

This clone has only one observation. The CDR3 coding sequence is TGTGCCAGCAGTTACTCTGGAGGGGCAAAGAACTATGGCTACACCTTC. Translating it yields CASSYSGGAKNYGYTF. V and J are TRBV6-5 and TRBJ1-2; D may be TRBD1 (5 bases). There are 16 residues in the CDR3. Trimming cost V 0 bases and J 2 bases, with 13 bases left between them. Germline lookup yields CDR1 MNHEY and CDR2 SVGAGI.

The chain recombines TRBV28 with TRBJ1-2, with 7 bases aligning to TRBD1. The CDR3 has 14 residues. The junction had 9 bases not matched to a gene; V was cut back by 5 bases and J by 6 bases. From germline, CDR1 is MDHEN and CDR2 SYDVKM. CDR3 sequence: CASSRDRDFDGYTF. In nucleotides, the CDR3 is TGTGCCAGCAGTCGAGACAGGGATTTCGATGGCTACACCTTC.

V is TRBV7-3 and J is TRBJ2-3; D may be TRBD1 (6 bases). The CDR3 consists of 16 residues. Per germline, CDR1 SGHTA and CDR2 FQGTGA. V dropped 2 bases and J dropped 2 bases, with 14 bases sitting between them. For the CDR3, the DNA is TGTGCCAGCAGCTTATCCCCAGGGGCTGACACAGATACGCAGTATTTT. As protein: CASSLSPGADTDTQYF.